The present TCR beta chain was sequenced within a study of shared clonotypes between healthy human individuals. Looking at the study overall: CD4 naive and memory got three plates each, CD8 naive two, CD8 memory one.

The authors divided CD4+ cells into CD45RA+ naive and CD45RA-negative memory subsets. The germline V gene encodes CDR1 MNHEY and CDR2 SMNVEV (reference sequence). This CDR3 comprises 17 residues. V lost 3 bases to trimming and J lost 11 bases; unmatched junction nucleotides: 13. DNA at 200 ng, around 30,000 T cell genomes, went into sorted-subset replicate PCRs. Authors' processing steps: Junction-only immunoSEQ data arrived without quality scores, meaning filtering differed. Clones were sequenced by immunoSEQ multiplex PCR, and TCRdb holds only the in-frame ones, with some missing. V and J calls and clone size follow that table, whereas D and trimming were derived from the DNA. This sample has over 1.4 million clones; approximately 97% occur once, and the top ten carry 0.95% to 1.5%.

This receptor was identified in a man aged 25-45 years in good health. Sequenced material: naive CD4+ T cells sorted from blood. As to subset: CD45RA+ positively selected. This chain connects TRBV27 to TRBJ1-4, with 12 nucleotides matching TRBD1. The CDR3 coding sequence is TGTGCCAGCAGTTTGGGACAGGGGGCGGTTCTAATGAGGAAACTGTTTTTT. The encoded protein is CASSLGQGAVLMRKLFF.